This entry lists 22 T cell receptor beta chains sequenced from one sample in a study of blood T cell repertoires in COVID-19. Here immunoSEQ multiplex PCR was the method, and the copy in TCRdb shows in-frame clones only, minus some. The data show around 140,000 clones, with 65% to 90% seen just once and approximately 9.1% held by the top ten. The source material was peripheral blood. Source of these receptors: a woman aged 60-70 years with active or convalescent COVID-19.

This rearrangement joins TRBV6-5 to TRBJ1-2; 7 bases match TRBD1. The V gene's germline CDR1 is MNHEY and CDR2 SVGAGI. This CDR3 spans 15 amino acids. The ends lost 0 bases at V and 3 bases at J; junction bases unmatched: 4. Here the CDR3 reads CASSYSAGGDYGYTF. The CDR3 nucleotides read TGTGCCAGCAGTTACTCGGCAGGGGGTGACTATGGCTACACCTTC.

J is TRBJ2-2 and V is TRBV5-1; no reliable D call. The CDR3 spans 13 residues. The germline V gene has CDR1 SGHRS and CDR2 YFSETQ. V was shortened by 3 bases and J by 1 base, with 4 bases between the two germline ends. The CDR3 spells CASSYGNTGELFF. In nucleotides, the CDR3 is TGCGCCAGCAGCTACGGGAACACCGGGGAGCTGTTTTTT.

The chain is built from TRBV20-1 and TRBJ2-5; D gene ambiguous. Germline CDR1 is DFQATT and CDR2 is SNEGSKA (reference sequence). Trimming removed 4 bases at V and 3 bases at J, with 6 bases between. This CDR3 is built from 11 residues. CDR3 residues: CSATDEETQYF. As DNA, the CDR3 is TGCAGTGCTACAGACGAAGAGACCCAGTACTTC.

This clone was counted between two and nine times. This chain links TRBV11-2 with TRBJ1-4; D not certain. Trimming stripped 0 bases from V and 10 bases from J, with 12 bases between. The CDR3 spans 14 residues. Germline-derived CDR1 and CDR2 are SGHAT and FQNNGV. The CDR3 sequence: CASSLDHGLGKLFF. CDR3 DNA sequence: TGTGCCAGCAGCTTAGATCACGGGTTGGGAAAACTGTTTTTT.

The chain uses TRBV14 and TRBJ2-1; 12 bases match TRBD2. V lost 3 bases, J lost 10 bases, and 7 bases stayed unmatched. The germline CDR1 and CDR2 sequences are SGHDN and FVKESK. This CDR3 contains 15 residues. The CDR3 here is CASSQWLAGGHEQFF. The CDR3 DNA reads as TGTGCCAGCAGCCAGTGGCTAGCGGGGGGGCACGAGCAGTTCTTC.

This chain connects TRBV4-1 to TRBJ2-2; the D gene is possibly TRBD1 (5 bases). The CDR3 is made up of 16 amino acids. Germline values: CDR1 MGHRA, CDR2 YSYEKL. Trimming pared 1 base from V and 5 bases from J, leaving 14 bases between. Here the CDR3 reads CASSQGLQGRTGELFF. CDR3 bases: TGCGCCAGCAGCCAAGGGCTTCAGGGTCGGACCGGGGAGCTGTTTTTT.

V usage is TRBV6-5 and J usage is TRBJ1-1; 10 bases match TRBD1. The CDR3 covers 16 residues. CDR1 is MNHEY and CDR2 is SVGAGI in the germline V gene. With 4 bases clipped from V and 5 bases from J, the junction kept 10 bases outside the gene matches. The DNA for the CDR3 is TGTGCCAGCAGTTCACTGGGACAGGGGTCATTTACTGAAGCTTTCTTT. Translation: CASSSLGQGSFTEAFF.

V usage is TRBV5-4 and J usage is TRBJ2-5; D not resolved. The CDR3 extends over 15 amino acids. Per the germline V gene, CDR1 is SGHNT and CDR2 is YYREEE (reference sequence). Trimming removed 4 bases at V and 4 bases at J, with 17 bases between. The CDR3 DNA follows: TGTGCCAGCAGCCCTCCGGCGGCAGCCGGAGAGACCCAGTACTTC. Its protein is CASSPPAAAGETQYF.

This clone has only one observation. The chain uses TRBV30 and TRBJ2-5; TRBD1 matches 10 bases. V dropped 6 bases and J dropped 5; count of bases not matched to a gene: 6. The CDR3 totals 13 residues. Germline V gives CDR1 GTSNPN, CDR2 SVGIG (reference sequence). The CDR3: CACETGGQETQYF. CDR3 coding DNA: TGTGCCTGTGAGACAGGGGGCCAGGAGACCCAGTACTTC.

This clone has just one count. The chain employs TRBV28 and TRBJ1-3; TRBD1 agrees at 9 bases. Germline V gives CDR1 MDHEN, CDR2 SYDVKM. Trimming took 7 bases from V and 4 from J; bases not matched to a gene: 11. The CDR3 covers 16 residues. CDR3 nucleotide sequence: TGTGCCAGCAAAGCGGGACAGGGTGTAGGAGGAAACACCATATATTTT. It yields the protein CASKAGQGVGGNTIYF. Based on the CDR3 plus reference TRBV28 and TRBJ1-3, the full variable domain is DVKVTQSSRYLVKRTGEKVFLECVQDMDHENMFWYRQDPGLGLRLIYFSYDVKMKEKGDIPEGYSVSREKKERFSLILESASTNQTSMYLCASKAGQGVGGNTIYFGEGSWLTVV.

The rearrangement links TRBV21-1 to TRBJ1-5. TRBV21-1 is termed a pseudogene. This CDR3 contains 15 residues. The CDR3 here is CASSVCRTGNQPQHF. The DNA of the CDR3 is TGTGCCAGCAGCGTATGCAGGACTGGTAATCAGCCCCAGCATTTT.

The gene calls are TRBV6-5 and TRBJ1-5; D is undetermined. Trimming cost V 6 bases and J 6 bases, with 15 bases left between them. The CDR3 loop spans 14 amino acids. Germline V gene lookup returns CDR1 MNHEY and CDR2 SVGAGI. The chain's CDR3 is CASSPVVQAQPQHF. For the CDR3, the DNA is TGTGCCAGCAGCCCGGTGGTGCAGGCTCAGCCCCAGCATTTT.

The V and J genes are TRBV2 and TRBJ2-1; tentative D call: TRBD2 (5 bases). The germline CDR1 and CDR2 sequences are SNHLY and FYNNEI. This CDR3 spans 17 amino acids. The V gene lost 7 bases and the J gene lost 0 bases, with 19 bases spanning the gap. The CDR3, as DNA: TGTGCCAGCATCCCCGAACCGGGGTCGAGCTCCTACAATGAGCAGTTCTTC. It codes for CASIPEPGSSSYNEQFF. Based on the CDR3 plus reference TRBV2 and TRBJ2-1, the full variable domain is EPEVTQTPSHQVTQMGQEVILRCVPISNHLYFYWYRQILGQKVEFLVSFYNNEISEKSEIFDDQFSVERPDGSNFTLKIRSTKLEDSAMYFCASIPEPGSSSYNEQFFGPGTRLTVL.

The CDR3 DNA is TGCAGCGTGGTACAGGGGGCGGTCACCGGGGAGCTGTTTTTT. Its protein is CSVVQGAVTGELFF. The chain combines TRBV29-1 with TRBJ2-2; 9 bases fit TRBD1. The germline gives CDR1 SQVTM, CDR2 ANQGSEA. CDR3 size: 14 residues. V lost 6 bases, J lost 4 bases, and 6 bases stayed unmatched.

V usage is TRBV9 and J usage is TRBJ2-7, with TRBD2 matching 10 bases. The germline V gene has CDR1 SGDLS and CDR2 YYNGEE. This CDR3 contains 15 residues. The V segment lost 0 bases and the J segment 4 bases; nucleotides outside the gene matches: 4. The DNA of the CDR3 is TGTGCCAGCAGCGTAGCAGGGACTAGCGAATACGAGCAGTACTTC. The encoded protein is CASSVAGTSEYEQYF. Drawing the rest from reference TRBV9 and TRBJ2-7, the complete variable domain is DSGVTQTPKHLITATGQRVTLRCSPRSGDLSVYWYQQSLDQGLQFLIQYYNGEERAKGNILERFSAQQFPDLHSELNLSSLELGDSALYFCASSVAGTSEYEQYFGPGTRLTVT.

The rearrangement joins TRBV11-2 to TRBJ1-2; 9 bases are shared with TRBD1. The germline V gene has CDR1 SGHAT and CDR2 FQNNGV. The CDR3 runs to 15 residues. After removal of 5 bases from V and 0 bases from J, the junction contained 4 bases not matched to a gene. As DNA, the CDR3 is TGTGCCAGCAGCCAGGGACAGGGTGCTAACTATGGCTACACCTTC. It encodes CASSQGQGANYGYTF.

The gene calls are TRBV19 and TRBJ2-2, with D hard to call. Trimming stripped 3 bases from V and 1 base from J, with 6 bases between. The CDR3 has 14 amino acids. Germline CDR1 LNHDA, CDR2 SQIVND (reference sequence). The CDR3 reads CASSISVNTGELFF. CDR3 coding DNA: TGTGCCAGTAGTATCTCGGTGAACACCGGGGAGCTGTTTTTT.

The chain has TRBV19 and TRBJ2-4, with a possible D match to TRBD2 (6 bases). Germline lookup yields CDR1 LNHDA and CDR2 SQIVND (reference sequence). The CDR3 is 15 amino acids. Trimming shortened V by 2 bases and J by 0 bases, and 8 bases separated the two germline ends. This CDR3 is CASSITGLAKNIQYF. CDR3 coding DNA: TGTGCCAGTAGTATAACGGGACTAGCCAAAAACATTCAGTACTTC.

This chain uses TRBV19 with TRBJ1-5, with D unclear. CDR3 length: 15 residues. Germline V gene lookup returns CDR1 LNHDA and CDR2 SQIVND (reference sequence). V lost 3 bases, J lost 0 bases, and 9 bases lay in between. The CDR3 nucleotides are TGTGCCAGTAGTATCGAGTGGTATAGCAATCAGCCCCAGCATTTT. Its protein product is CASSIEWYSNQPQHF.

The gene calls are TRBV11-3 and TRBJ2-7, with 7 bases aligning to TRBD1. The germline CDR1 and CDR2 sequences are SGHNT and YENEEA. The CDR3 consists of 15 residues. Trimming removed 0 bases from V and 4 bases from J; junction bases left unmatched: 6. The CDR3, as DNA: TGTGCCAGCAGCTTAGAGGGACAGCCTTTTTACGAGCAGTACTTC. Protein product: CASSLEGQPFYEQYF.

V and J are TRBV12-3 or TRBV12-4 and TRBJ1-1; TRBD1 is a possible D gene (6 bases). The germline V and J ends were trimmed by 6 bases and 5 bases, with 10 bases remaining between them. CDR3 size: 12 residues. CDR3: CASSRGATEAFF. The DNA for the CDR3 is TGTGCCAGCAGCCGGGGGGCGACTGAAGCTTTCTTT.

This chain links TRBV7-2 with TRBJ2-2; TRBD2 agrees at 13 bases. Losses at the gene ends were 6 bases for V and 4 bases for J; bases not matched to a gene: 5. Germline V gene sequence: CDR1 SGHTA, CDR2 FQGNSA. The length of the CDR3 is 16 residues. CDR3 amino acids: CASRLAGGPSTGELFF. The CDR3 DNA follows: TGTGCCAGCAGACTAGCGGGAGGGCCATCCACCGGGGAGCTGTTTTTT.